This entry describes one T cell receptor (beta chain). The ends lost 4 bases at V and 6 bases at J; junction bases unmatched: 8. CDR3 length: 15 amino acids. Per the germline V gene, CDR1 is MGHDK and CDR2 is SYGVNS. The data were taken from a study of blood T cell repertoires in COVID-19. On the study more broadly: Donors in the United States, Italy and Spain gave samples during acute or convalescent COVID-19. In each case, the material was cDNA or gDNA derived from T cells, B-cell-depleted T cells, or PBMCs.

Source study methods: The assay estimated nucleated cells by amplifying reference gene primers. The method was immunoSEQ multiplex PCR; TCRdb's version includes in-frame clones alone and lacks a portion of them. V and J calls and clone size are those listed in that table; D and trimming were worked out from the DNA. This table holds some 230,000 clones, 80% to 85% found once. The sequenced material came from peripheral blood. This chain joins TRBV25-1 and TRBJ2-7, with 11 bases aligning to TRBD1. The receptor comes from a woman in her sixties who had recovered from COVID-19. CDR3 sequence reads: CASSVGGQGGAEQYF. In DNA form, the CDR3 reads TGTGCCAGCAGTGTAGGGGGACAGGGGGGGGCCGAGCAGTACTTC.